This TCR beta chain was profiled in a study of sequential checkpoint blockade in melanoma. Study overall: After both sequences, patients received maintenance nivolumab.

This clone was detected only a few times. Germline-derived CDR1 and CDR2 are SGHVS and FNYEAQ. This CDR3 region has 12 residues. Trimming took 5 bases from V and 7 from J, leaving 10 bases between them. Treatment of the sample: randomized to nivolumab then ipilimumab (arm A) or the reverse (arm B). DNA-damaging chemotherapy had not been given to any patient beforehand. From thawed PBMCs, live CD3+CD8+ cells negative for CD19 and CD56 were sorted. Assay used: immunoSEQ multiplex PCR; TCRdb lists only in-frame clones, some missing. The sample has about 17,000 clones, 69% seen once; the top ten hold approximately 20%.

Specimen: CD8+ T cells sorted from blood (inferred from file names), collected from a patient given nivolumab and ipilimumab in sequence. This TCR was sampled from a human donor with melanoma. The rearrangement joins TRBV7-6 to TRBJ2-3, with D tentatively TRBD2 (7 bases). For the CDR3, the DNA is TGTGCCAGCAGCCCGCGGGGGCATACGCAGTATTTT. This encodes CASSPRGHTQYF.